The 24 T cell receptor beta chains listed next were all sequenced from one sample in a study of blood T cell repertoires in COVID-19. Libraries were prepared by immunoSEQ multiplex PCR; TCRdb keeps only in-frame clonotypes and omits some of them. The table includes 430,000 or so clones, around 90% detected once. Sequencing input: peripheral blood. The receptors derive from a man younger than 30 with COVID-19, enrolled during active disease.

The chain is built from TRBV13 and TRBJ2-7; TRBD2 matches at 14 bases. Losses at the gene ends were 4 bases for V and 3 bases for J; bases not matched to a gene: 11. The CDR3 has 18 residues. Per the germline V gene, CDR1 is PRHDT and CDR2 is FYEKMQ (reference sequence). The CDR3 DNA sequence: TGTGCCAGCAGCTCCCAGACTAGCGGGAGGGTTGAGGGCTACGAGCAGTACTTC. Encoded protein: CASSSQTSGRVEGYEQYF.

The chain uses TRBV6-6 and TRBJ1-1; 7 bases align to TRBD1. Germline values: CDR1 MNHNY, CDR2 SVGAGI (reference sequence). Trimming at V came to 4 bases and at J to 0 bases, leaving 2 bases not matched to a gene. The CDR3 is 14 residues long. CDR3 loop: CASSSDRVNTEAFF. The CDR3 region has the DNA TGTGCCAGCAGTTCCGACAGGGTGAACACTGAAGCTTTCTTT.

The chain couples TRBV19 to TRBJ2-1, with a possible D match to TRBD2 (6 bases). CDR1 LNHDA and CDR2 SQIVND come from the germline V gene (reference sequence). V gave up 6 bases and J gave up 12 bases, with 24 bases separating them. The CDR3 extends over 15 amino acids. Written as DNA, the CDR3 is TGTGCCAGTAGGACCGTAACCGGCGGGGCGGAATCGCAGTTCTTC. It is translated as CASRTVTGGAESQFF.

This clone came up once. CDR3 bases: TGTGCCAGCAGCAACCCGACGGGACACCTTTCCTCTGGAAACACCATATATTTT. Encoded protein: CASSNPTGHLSSGNTIYF. This sequence joins TRBV7-8 and TRBJ1-3; D may be TRBD1 (6 bases). This CDR3 contains 18 residues. Germline CDR1 is SGHVS and CDR2 is FQNEAQ. The V gene lost 5 bases and the J gene lost 0 bases, with 20 bases spanning the gap.

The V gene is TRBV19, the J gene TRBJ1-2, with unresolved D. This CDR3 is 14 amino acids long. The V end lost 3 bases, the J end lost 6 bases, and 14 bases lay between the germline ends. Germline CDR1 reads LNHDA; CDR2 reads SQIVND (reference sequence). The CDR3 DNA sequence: TGTGCCAGTAGTATCCCTCCCGTCCTCCATGGCTACACCTTC. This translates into CASSIPPVLHGYTF.

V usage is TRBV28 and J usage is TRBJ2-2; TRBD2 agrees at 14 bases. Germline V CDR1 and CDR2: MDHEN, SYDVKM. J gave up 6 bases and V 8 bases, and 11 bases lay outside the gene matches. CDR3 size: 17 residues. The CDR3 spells CASSVTSGRGRPGELFF. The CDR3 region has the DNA TGTGCCAGCTCCGTGACTAGCGGGAGGGGTCGGCCCGGGGAGCTGTTTTTT.

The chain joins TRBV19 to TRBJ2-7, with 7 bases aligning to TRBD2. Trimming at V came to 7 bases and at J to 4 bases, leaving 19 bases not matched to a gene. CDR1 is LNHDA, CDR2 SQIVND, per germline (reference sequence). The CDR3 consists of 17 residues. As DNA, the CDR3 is TGTGCCAGTACCCCTATGAGGGCCAGAATGGGAGGGTACGAGCAGTACTTC. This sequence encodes CASTPMRARMGGYEQYF.

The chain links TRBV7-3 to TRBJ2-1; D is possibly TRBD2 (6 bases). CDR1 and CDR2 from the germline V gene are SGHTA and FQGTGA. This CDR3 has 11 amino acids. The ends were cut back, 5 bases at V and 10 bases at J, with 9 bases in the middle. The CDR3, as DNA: TGTGCCAGCAGCAGCGGGTTAGAGCAGTTCTTC. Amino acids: CASSSGLEQFF.

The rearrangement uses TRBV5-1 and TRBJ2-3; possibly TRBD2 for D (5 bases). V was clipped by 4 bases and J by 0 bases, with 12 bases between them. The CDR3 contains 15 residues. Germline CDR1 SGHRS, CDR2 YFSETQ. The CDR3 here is CASSEQRTSTDTQYF. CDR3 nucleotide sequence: TGCGCCAGCAGCGAGCAGAGGACTAGCACAGATACGCAGTATTTT.

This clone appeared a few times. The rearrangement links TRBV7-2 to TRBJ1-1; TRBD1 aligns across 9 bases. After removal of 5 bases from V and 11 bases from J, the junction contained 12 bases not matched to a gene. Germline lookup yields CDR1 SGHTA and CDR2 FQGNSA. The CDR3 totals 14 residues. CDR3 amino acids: CASSQTGRDRVAFF. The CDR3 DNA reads TGTGCCAGCAGCCAGACGGGTAGGGACAGGGTGGCTTTCTTT. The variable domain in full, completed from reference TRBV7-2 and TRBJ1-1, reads GAGVSQSPSNKVTEKGKDVELRCDPISGHTALYWYRQSLGQGLEFLIYFQGNSAPDKSGLPSDRFSAERTGGSVSTLTIQRTQQEDSAVYLCASSQTGRDRVAFFGQGTRLTVV.

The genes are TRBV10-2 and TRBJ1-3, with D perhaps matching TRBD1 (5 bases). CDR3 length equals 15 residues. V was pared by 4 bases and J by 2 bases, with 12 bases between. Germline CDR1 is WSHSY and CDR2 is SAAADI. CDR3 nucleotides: TGCGCCAGCAGTGGAAGGGGTGCGGCTGGAAACACCATATATTTT. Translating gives CASSGRGAAGNTIYF.

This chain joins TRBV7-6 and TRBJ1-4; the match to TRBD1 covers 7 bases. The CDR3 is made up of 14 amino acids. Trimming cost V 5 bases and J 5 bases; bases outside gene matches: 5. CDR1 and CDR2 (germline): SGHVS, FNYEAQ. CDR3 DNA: TGTGCCAGCAGCCTAGGGGGCGCGAATGAAAAACTGTTTTTT. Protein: CASSLGGANEKLFF.

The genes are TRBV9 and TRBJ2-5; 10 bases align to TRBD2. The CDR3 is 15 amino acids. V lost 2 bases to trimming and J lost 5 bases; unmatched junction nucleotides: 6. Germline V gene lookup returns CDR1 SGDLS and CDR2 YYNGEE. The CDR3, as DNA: TGTGCCAGCAGCGTTGGAGCGGGGGGGTCCGAGACCCAGTACTTC. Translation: CASSVGAGGSETQYF.

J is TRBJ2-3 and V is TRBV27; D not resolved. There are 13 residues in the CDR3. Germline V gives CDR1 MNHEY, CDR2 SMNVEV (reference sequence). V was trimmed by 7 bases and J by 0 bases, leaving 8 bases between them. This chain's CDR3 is CASNYGSTDTQYF. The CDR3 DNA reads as TGTGCCAGCAATTACGGTAGCACAGATACGCAGTATTTT.

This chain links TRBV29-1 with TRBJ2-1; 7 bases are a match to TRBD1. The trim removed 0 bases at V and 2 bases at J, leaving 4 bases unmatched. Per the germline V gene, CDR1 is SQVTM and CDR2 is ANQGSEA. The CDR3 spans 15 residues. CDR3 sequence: CSVEDGRGTYNEQFF. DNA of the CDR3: TGCAGCGTTGAAGATGGCAGGGGGACCTACAATGAGCAGTTCTTC.

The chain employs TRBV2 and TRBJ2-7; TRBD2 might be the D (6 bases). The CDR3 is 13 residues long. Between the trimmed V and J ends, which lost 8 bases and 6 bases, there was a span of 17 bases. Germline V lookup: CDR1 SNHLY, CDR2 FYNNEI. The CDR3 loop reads CASGRDSFREQYF. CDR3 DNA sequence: TGTGCCAGCGGACGGGACTCCTTCCGCGAGCAGTACTTC.

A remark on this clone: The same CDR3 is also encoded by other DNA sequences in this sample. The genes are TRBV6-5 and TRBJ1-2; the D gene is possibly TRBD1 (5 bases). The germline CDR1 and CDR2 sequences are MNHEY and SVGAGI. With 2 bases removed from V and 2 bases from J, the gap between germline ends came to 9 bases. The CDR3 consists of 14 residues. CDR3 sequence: CASSYSGGNYGYTF. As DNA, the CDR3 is TGTGCCAGCAGTTACAGTGGGGGGAACTATGGCTACACCTTC.

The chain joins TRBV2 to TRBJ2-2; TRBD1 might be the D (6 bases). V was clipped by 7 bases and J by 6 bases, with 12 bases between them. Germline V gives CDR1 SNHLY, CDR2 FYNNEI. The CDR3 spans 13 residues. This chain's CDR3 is CASIVQGAGELFF. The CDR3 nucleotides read TGTGCCAGCATTGTACAGGGTGCCGGGGAGCTGTTTTTT.

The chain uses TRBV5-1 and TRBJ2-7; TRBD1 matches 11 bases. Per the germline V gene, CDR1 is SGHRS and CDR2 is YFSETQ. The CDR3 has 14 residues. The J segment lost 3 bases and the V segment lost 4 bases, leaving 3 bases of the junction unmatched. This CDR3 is CASSRGTGGYEQYF. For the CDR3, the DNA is TGCGCCAGCAGCCGGGGGACAGGGGGCTACGAGCAGTACTTC.

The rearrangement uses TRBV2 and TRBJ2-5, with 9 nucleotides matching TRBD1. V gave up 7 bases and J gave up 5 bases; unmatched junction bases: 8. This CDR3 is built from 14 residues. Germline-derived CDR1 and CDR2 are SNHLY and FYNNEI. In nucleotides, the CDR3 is TGTGCCAGCACTTTTGGGACAGGGTGGGAGACCCAGTACTTC. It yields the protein CASTFGTGWETQYF.

Written as DNA, the CDR3 is TGTGCCAGCTCAATGCCAGCGGGAGGGACGGAAAAACTGTTTTTT. It translates to CASSMPAGGTEKLFF. The V gene is TRBV18, the J gene TRBJ1-4; D may be TRBD1 (5 bases). The V end was cut by 5 bases, the J end by 8 bases, with 18 bases between. Germline V CDR1 and CDR2: KGHSH, LQKENI. The CDR3 is 15 amino acids.

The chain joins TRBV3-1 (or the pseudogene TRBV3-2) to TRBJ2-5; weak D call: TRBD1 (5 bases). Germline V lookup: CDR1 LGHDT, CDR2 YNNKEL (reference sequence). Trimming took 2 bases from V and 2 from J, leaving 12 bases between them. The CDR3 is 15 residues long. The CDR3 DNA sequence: TGTGCCAGCAGCCAACAGGGTAGAAATCAAGAGACCCAGTACTTC. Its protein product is CASSQQGRNQETQYF.

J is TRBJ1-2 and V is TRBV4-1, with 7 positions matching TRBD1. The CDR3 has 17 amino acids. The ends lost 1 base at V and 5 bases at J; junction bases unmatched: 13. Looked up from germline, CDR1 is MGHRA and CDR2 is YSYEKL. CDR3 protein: CASSQVPGTANHYGYTF. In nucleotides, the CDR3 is TGCGCCAGCAGCCAAGTCCCCGGGACAGCAAATCATTATGGCTACACCTTC.

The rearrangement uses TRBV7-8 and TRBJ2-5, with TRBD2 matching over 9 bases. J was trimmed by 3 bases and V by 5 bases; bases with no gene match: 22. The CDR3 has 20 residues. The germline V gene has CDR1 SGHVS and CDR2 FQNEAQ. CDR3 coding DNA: TGTGCCAGCAGCCCCCGGGCGCAGCGGGGGGTCATAGGGCGAGAAGAGACCCAGTACTTC. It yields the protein CASSPRAQRGVIGREETQYF.